These 9 T cell receptor beta chains were all obtained from the same sample, sequenced in a study of T-cell reconstitution after alpha-beta-depleted transplantation in children. A library of TCRbeta sequences, prepared with unique molecular identifiers, was generated. Via MiXCR, TCRdb re-called the PCR reads, giving one row per CDR3 protein. This table holds just over 200,000 distinct CDR3 sequences, around 8.4% found once. The material was PBMCs, mostly from graft donor cells, obtained 360 days after TCRalphabeta/CD19-depleted stem cell transplant. The receptor set was obtained from a male patient aged 2 to 10 who had a stem cell transplant for acute myeloid leukemia, so the T cells may come from the graft donor.

The chain carries TRBV21-1 and TRBJ1-1; TRBD1 is the table's D call and was not checked against the DNA. TRBV21-1 is listed as a pseudogene. This CDR3 is built from 18 residues. The CDR3 loop reads CASSKVWGLAEMNTEAFF. CDR3 sequence (DNA): TGTGCCAGCAGCAAAGTTTGGGGGCTGGCCGAGATGAACACTGAAGCTTTCTTT.

The sample holds a few counts of this clonotype. The genes are TRBV5-5 and TRBJ1-2; D is unclear. Germline V gives CDR1 SGHKS, CDR2 YYEKEE (reference sequence). V dropped 0 bases and J dropped 1 base, with 4 bases sitting between them. This CDR3 spans 13 amino acids. CDR3 sequence: CASSLGNNYGYTF. CDR3 in DNA: TGTGCCAGCAGCTTGGGGAATAACTATGGCTACACCTTC.

This clonotype was seen more than once but under ten times. The chain recombines TRBV7-2 with TRBJ2-5, with 7 positions matching TRBD2. This CDR3 comprises 14 residues. Losses at the gene ends were 10 bases for V and 5 bases for J; bases not matched to a gene: 13. Germline V gene data show CDR1 as SGHTA and CDR2 as FQGNSA. The chain's CDR3 is CATSSSRGEETQYF. DNA of the CDR3: TGTGCCACCTCATCTAGTCGGGGGGAGGAGACCCAGTACTTC.

The V call is TRBV9, the J call TRBJ2-5, with TRBD2 matching 9 bases. CDR1 and CDR2 (germline): SGDLS, YYNGEE. J gave up 2 bases and V 4 bases, and 12 bases lay outside the gene matches. The CDR3 covers 17 residues. CDR3 nucleotide sequence: TGTGCCAGCAGCCCTACCCTGCGGGGGGGAGGTCAAGAGACCCAGTACTTC. Translating it yields CASSPTLRGGGQETQYF.

This clonotype was detected only a few times. This chain links TRBV6-2 or TRBV6-3 with TRBJ2-1; TRBD2 matches at 7 bases. With 9 bases clipped from V and 9 bases from J, the junction kept 14 bases outside the gene matches. Germline V lookup: CDR1 MNHEY, CDR2 SVGEGT. The CDR3 is 14 amino acids. CDR3 nucleotide sequence: TGTGCCAGTCTCCGGGACTACGTAACCCGTGAGCAGTTCTTC. This codes for CASLRDYVTREQFF.

This clonotype was seen many times. The rearrangement joins TRBV29-1 to TRBJ2-5; 7 bases match TRBD2. J lost 4 bases, V lost 5 bases, and 1 base had no gene match. CDR1 is SQVTM, CDR2 ANQGSEA, per germline. The CDR3 covers 11 residues. This CDR3 reads CSVPSGETQYF. CDR3 bases: TGCAGCGTTCCTAGCGGAGAGACCCAGTACTTC.

This clonotype was seen a few times. The chain recombines TRBV7-6 with TRBJ1-6; D remains unclear. The V end lost 1 base, the J end lost 3 bases, and 10 bases lay between the germline ends. The CDR3 totals 16 residues. Germline values: CDR1 SGHVS, CDR2 FNYEAQ. The CDR3 coding sequence is TGTGCCAGCAGCTTAGACGTCCGAGGCTATAATTCACCCCTCCACTTT. It encodes CASSLDVRGYNSPLHF.

V is TRBV12-5 and J is TRBJ2-1; D is unresolved. Between the trimmed V and J ends, which lost 1 base and 5 bases, there was a span of 15 bases. This CDR3 region has 16 residues. Germline V gene data show CDR1 as LGHNT and CDR2 as FRNRAP. The DNA of the CDR3 is TGTGCTAGTGGTTTGGCCTACCCAGACCGGGACAATGAGCAGTTCTTC. As protein: CASGLAYPDRDNEQFF.

The chain is built from TRBV20-1 and TRBJ1-4, with D perhaps TRBD1 (5 bases). CDR1 is DFQATT and CDR2 is SNEGSKA in the germline V gene (reference sequence). CDR3 length equals 12 residues. V was pared by 4 bases and J by 8 bases, with 11 bases between. The CDR3 here is CSATVAGEKLFF. The CDR3 coding sequence is TGCAGTGCTACCGTCGCAGGGGAAAAACTGTTTTTT.